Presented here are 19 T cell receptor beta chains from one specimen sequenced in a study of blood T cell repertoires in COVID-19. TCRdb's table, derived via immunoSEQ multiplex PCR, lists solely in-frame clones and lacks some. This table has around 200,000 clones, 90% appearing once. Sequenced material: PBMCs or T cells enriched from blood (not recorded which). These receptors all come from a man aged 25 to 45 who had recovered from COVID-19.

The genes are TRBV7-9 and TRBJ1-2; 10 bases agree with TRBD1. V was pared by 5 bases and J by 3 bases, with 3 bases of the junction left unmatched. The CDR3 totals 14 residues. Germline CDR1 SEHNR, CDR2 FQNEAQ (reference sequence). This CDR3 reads CASSPGTGDYGYTF. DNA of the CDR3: TGTGCCAGCAGCCCAGGGACAGGGGACTATGGCTACACCTTC.

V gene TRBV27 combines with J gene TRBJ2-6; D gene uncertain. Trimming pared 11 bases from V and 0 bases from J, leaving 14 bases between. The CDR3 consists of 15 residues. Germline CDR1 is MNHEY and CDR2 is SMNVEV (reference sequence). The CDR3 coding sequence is TGTGCCCCTATCCAACGAGTCTCTGGGGCCAACGTCCTGACTTTC. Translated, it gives CAPIQRVSGANVLTF.

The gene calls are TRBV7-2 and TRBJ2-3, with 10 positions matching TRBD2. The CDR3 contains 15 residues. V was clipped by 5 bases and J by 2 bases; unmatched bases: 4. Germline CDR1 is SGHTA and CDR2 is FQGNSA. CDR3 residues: CASSLGLAVTDTQYF. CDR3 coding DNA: TGTGCCAGCAGCCTCGGACTAGCGGTCACAGATACGCAGTATTTT.

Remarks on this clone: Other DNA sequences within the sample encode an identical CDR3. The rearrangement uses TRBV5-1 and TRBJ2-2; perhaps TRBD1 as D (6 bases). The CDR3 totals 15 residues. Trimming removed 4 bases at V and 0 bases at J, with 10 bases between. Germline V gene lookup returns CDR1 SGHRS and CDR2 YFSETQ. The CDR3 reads CASSPGQANTGELFF. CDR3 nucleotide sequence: TGCGCCAGCAGCCCGGGACAAGCGAACACCGGGGAGCTGTTTTTT.

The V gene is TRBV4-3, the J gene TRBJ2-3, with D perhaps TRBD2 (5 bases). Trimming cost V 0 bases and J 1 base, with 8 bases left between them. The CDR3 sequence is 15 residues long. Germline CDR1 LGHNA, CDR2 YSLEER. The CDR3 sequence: CASSQESRGTDTQYF. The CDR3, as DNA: TGCGCCAGCAGCCAAGAGTCGAGGGGCACAGATACGCAGTATTTT.

The CDR3 region is CASSLATGRLKETQYF. In DNA, the CDR3 is TGTGCCAGCAGCTTAGCGACAGGGCGGCTCAAAGAGACCCAGTACTTC. The V gene is TRBV7-9, the J gene TRBJ2-5, with TRBD1 matching over 7 bases. V lost 0 bases to trimming and J lost 3 bases; unmatched junction nucleotides: 7. The CDR3 has 16 residues. CDR1 and CDR2 from the germline V gene are SEHNR and FQNEAQ (reference sequence).

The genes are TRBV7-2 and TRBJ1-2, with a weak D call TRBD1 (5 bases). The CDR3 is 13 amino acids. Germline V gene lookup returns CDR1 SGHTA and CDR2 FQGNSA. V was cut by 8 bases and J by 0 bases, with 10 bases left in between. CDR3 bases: TGTGCCAGCCTGGGGGGGGCTAACTATGGCTACACCTTC. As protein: CASLGGANYGYTF.

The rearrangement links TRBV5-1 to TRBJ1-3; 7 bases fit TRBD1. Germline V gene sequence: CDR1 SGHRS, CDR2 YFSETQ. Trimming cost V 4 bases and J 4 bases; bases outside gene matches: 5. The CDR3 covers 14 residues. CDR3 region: CASSPPGQGNTIYF. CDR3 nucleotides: TGCGCCAGCAGCCCGCCGGGACAGGGAAACACCATATATTTT.

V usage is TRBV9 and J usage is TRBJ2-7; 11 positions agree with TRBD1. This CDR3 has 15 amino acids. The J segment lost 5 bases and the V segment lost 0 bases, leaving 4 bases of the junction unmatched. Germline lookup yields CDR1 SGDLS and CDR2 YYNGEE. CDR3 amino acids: CASSVEGTGGDEQYF. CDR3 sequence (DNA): TGTGCCAGCAGCGTAGAGGGGACAGGGGGGGACGAGCAGTACTTC.

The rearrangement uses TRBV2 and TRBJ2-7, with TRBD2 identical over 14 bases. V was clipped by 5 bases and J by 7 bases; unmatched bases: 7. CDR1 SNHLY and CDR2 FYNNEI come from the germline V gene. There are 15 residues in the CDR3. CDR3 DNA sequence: TGTGCCAGCAGTCAGGGACTAGCGGGAGCAAATGAGCAGTACTTC. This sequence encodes CASSQGLAGANEQYF.

The CDR3 spells CASSLPGIAYEQYF. The DNA for the CDR3 is TGTGCCAGCAGCCTTCCAGGGATTGCTTACGAGCAGTACTTC. The chain uses TRBV7-8 and TRBJ2-7, with D tentatively TRBD1 (5 bases). The V end was cut by 5 bases, the J end by 4 bases, with 15 bases between. This CDR3 has 14 residues. Germline V gene data show CDR1 as SGHVS and CDR2 as FQNEAQ.

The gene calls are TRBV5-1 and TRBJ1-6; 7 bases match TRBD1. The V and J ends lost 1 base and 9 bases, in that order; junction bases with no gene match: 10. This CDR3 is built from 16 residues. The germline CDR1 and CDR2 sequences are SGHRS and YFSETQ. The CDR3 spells CASSLRSGGTGSPLHF. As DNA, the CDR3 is TGCGCCAGCAGCTTGCGGTCAGGGGGAACAGGTTCACCCCTCCACTTT.

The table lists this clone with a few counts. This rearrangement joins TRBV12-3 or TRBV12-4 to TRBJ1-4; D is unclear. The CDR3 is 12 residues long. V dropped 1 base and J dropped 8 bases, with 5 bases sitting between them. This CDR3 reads CASSLVREKLFF. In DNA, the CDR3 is TGTGCCAGCAGTTTAGTGAGGGAAAAACTGTTTTTT.

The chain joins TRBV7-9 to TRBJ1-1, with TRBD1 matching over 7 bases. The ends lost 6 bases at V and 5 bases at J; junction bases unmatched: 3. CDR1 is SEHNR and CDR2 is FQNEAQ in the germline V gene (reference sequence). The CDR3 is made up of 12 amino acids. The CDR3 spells CASRAGGTEAFF. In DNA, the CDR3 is TGTGCCAGCAGGGCAGGGGGAACTGAAGCTTTCTTT.

For the CDR3, the DNA is TGTGCCAGCAGCTTAGCAGGAACCTCCTACGAGCAGTACTTC. Translating it yields CASSLAGTSYEQYF. The V and J genes are TRBV11-3 and TRBJ2-7; D uncertain. This CDR3 has 14 amino acids. Trimming pared 1 base from V and 0 bases from J, leaving 7 bases between. Looked up from germline, CDR1 is SGHNT and CDR2 is YENEEA. The whole variable domain, remainder taken from reference TRBV11-3 and TRBJ2-7, is EAGVVQSPRYKIIEKKQPVAFWCNPISGHNTLYWYLQNLGQGPELLIRYENEEAVDDSQLPKDRFSAERLKGVDSTLKIQPAELGDSAVYLCASSLAGTSYEQYFGPGTRLTVT.

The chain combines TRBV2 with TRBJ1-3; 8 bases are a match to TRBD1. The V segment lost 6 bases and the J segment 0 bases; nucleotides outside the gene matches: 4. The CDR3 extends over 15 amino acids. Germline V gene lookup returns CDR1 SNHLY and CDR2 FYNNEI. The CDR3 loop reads CASRVTGGSGNTIYF. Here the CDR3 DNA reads TGTGCCAGCAGGGTAACAGGGGGCTCTGGAAACACCATATATTTT.

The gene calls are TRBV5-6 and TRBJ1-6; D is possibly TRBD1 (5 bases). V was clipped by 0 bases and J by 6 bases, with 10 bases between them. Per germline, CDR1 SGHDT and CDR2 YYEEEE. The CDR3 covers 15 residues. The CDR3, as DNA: TGTGCCAGCAGCTTGGAAGGCAGGGTTAATTCACCCCTCCACTTT. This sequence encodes CASSLEGRVNSPLHF. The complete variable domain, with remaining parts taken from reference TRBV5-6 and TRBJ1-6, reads DAGVTQSPTHLIKTRGQQVTLRCSPKSGHDTVSWYQQALGQGPQFIFQYYEEEERQRGNFPDRFSGHQFPNYSSELNVNALLLGDSALYLCASSLEGRVNSPLHFGNGTRLTVT.

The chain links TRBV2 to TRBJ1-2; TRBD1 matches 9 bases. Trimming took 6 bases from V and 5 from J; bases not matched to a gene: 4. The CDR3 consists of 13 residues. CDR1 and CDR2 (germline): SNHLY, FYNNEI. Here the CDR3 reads CASSYDRGYGYTF. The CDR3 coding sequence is TGTGCCAGCAGCTATGACAGGGGGTATGGCTACACCTTC.

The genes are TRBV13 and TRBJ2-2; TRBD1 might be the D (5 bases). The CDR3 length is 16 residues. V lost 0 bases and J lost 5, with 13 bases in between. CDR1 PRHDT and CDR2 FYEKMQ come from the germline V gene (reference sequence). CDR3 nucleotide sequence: TGTGCCAGCAGCTTAGGCATTAAGGGGCGGACCGGGGAGCTGTTTTTT. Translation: CASSLGIKGRTGELFF.